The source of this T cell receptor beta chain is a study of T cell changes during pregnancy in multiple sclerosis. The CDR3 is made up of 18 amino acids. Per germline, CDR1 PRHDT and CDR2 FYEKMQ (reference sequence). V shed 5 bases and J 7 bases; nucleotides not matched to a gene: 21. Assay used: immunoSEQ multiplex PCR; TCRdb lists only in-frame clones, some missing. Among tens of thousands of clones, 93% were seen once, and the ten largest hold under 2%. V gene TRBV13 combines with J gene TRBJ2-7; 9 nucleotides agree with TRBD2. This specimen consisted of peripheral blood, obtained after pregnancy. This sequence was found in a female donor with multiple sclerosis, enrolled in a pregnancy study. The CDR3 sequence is CASSARRGGRASREEQYF. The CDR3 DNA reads TGTGCCAGCAGCGCTAGGCGTGGCGGGAGGGCCTCTCGGGAGGAGCAGTACTTC.